This passage covers 24 T cell receptor beta chains from one sample sequenced in a study of spatial heterogeneity in lung cancer. Time point given: blood at routine non-recurrence follow-up after resection. In each case, whole RNA from tumor, nontumor lung or frozen PBMC was sequenced unsorted. MiXCR was run by TCRdb on the 5' RACE reads, yielding one entry per CDR3 protein. This table holds some 54,000 distinct CDR3 sequences, around 6.7% found once. Material: PBMCs, obtained at follow-up. The origin of the receptors is a female donor with early-stage non-small cell lung cancer.

The V call is TRBV12-3 or TRBV12-4, the J call TRBJ2-1, with 11 bases lining up with TRBD2. The trim removed 6 bases at V and 8 bases at J, leaving 12 bases unmatched. The CDR3 consists of 16 residues. This CDR3 is CASRPLTSGVKDEQFF. In nucleotides, the CDR3 is TGTGCCAGCAGACCTCTGACTAGCGGGGTTAAGGATGAGCAGTTCTTC.

This clonotype was counted many times. This chain joins TRBV29-1 and TRBJ1-1; D uncertain. The ends were cut back, 4 bases at V and 8 bases at J, with 11 bases in the middle. The CDR3 is 11 residues long. Germline CDR1 reads SQVTM; CDR2 reads ANQGSEA. The CDR3 loop is CSVVAVWEAFF. The DNA for the CDR3 is TGCAGCGTTGTAGCGGTGTGGGAAGCTTTCTTT.

This clonotype was counted at least ten times. In DNA form, the CDR3 reads TGCGCCAGCAGCTCGGACACGGGAGAGGAGCAGTACTTC. Amino acids: CASSSDTGEEQYF. The V call is TRBV5-1, the J call TRBJ2-7, with D possibly matching TRBD2 (6 bases). The length of the CDR3 is 13 residues. V lost 3 bases, J lost 7 bases, and 14 bases lay in between. The germline V gene has CDR1 SGHRS and CDR2 YFSETQ.

A few counts support this clonotype. This chain connects TRBV20-1 to TRBJ1-3; D not resolved. The length of the CDR3 is 15 residues. Germline-derived CDR1 and CDR2 are DFQATT and SNEGSKA (reference sequence). The germline V and J ends were trimmed by 1 base and 0 bases, with 10 bases remaining between them. The CDR3 reads CSARGLGISGNTIYF. The CDR3 DNA reads TGCAGTGCTAGAGGGTTAGGGATCTCTGGAAACACCATATATTTT.

This clonotype was observed a few times. The CDR3, as DNA: TGTGCCAGCAGCGCGGGGACAGGGGGCGCCTCTGGGGCCAACGTCCTGACTTTC. Protein sequence: CASSAGTGGASGANVLTF. This rearrangement joins TRBV9 to TRBJ2-6; the match to TRBD1 covers 12 bases. The CDR3 length is 18 residues. J gave up 0 bases and V 3 bases, and 4 bases lay outside the gene matches. Germline V gene lookup returns CDR1 SGDLS and CDR2 YYNGEE. Together with reference TRBV9 and TRBJ2-6, the CDR3 gives the full variable domain: DSGVTQTPKHLITATGQRVTLRCSPRSGDLSVYWYQQSLDQGLQFLIQYYNGEERAKGNILERFSAQQFPDLHSELNLSSLELGDSALYFCASSAGTGGASGANVLTFGAGSRLTVL.

This clonotype has a count of ten or more. The genes are TRBV12-3 or TRBV12-4 and TRBJ2-1; D is unclear. The V and J ends lost 8 bases and 3 bases respectively, with 5 bases between them. The CDR3 is made up of 11 amino acids. The CDR3 spells CASAVYNEQFF. The CDR3 DNA sequence: TGTGCCAGCGCGGTCTACAATGAGCAGTTCTTC.

Only a few counts were recorded for this clonotype. This chain connects TRBV20-1 to TRBJ2-1, with D uncertain. Trimming shortened V by 0 bases and J by 4 bases, and 7 bases separated the two germline ends. Per the germline V gene, CDR1 is DFQATT and CDR2 is SNEGSKA (reference sequence). The CDR3 totals 13 residues. The CDR3: CSAREGNYNEQFF. The CDR3 coding sequence is TGCAGTGCTAGAGAGGGGAATTACAATGAGCAGTTCTTC.

The V gene is TRBV19, the J gene TRBJ2-2, with 7 bases that match TRBD2. The CDR3 contains 15 residues. The trim removed 5 bases at V and 4 bases at J, leaving 7 bases unmatched. CDR1 and CDR2 (germline): LNHDA, SQIVND (reference sequence). This chain's CDR3 is CASSRLAPGTGELFF. The CDR3 DNA follows: TGTGCCAGTAGTCGACTAGCTCCTGGCACCGGGGAGCTGTTTTTT.

This clonotype was detected many times. The chain combines TRBV20-1 with TRBJ2-4, with TRBD2 matching over 7 bases. CDR3 length: 14 amino acids. Per germline, CDR1 DFQATT and CDR2 SNEGSKA (reference sequence). J gave up 7 bases and V 6 bases, and 12 bases lay outside the gene matches. Here the CDR3 reads CSAERGDLVNIQYF. In DNA, the CDR3 is TGCAGTGCGGAACGGGGGGACCTAGTTAACATTCAGTACTTC.

The sample holds many counts of this clonotype. The DNA of the CDR3 is TGCAGTGCTAGAGAAGGGACAGGGATTAATGAGCAGTTCTTC. Protein: CSAREGTGINEQFF. The V and J genes are TRBV20-1 and TRBJ2-1; TRBD1 agrees at 9 bases. In germline, CDR1 is DFQATT, CDR2 SNEGSKA (reference sequence). Trimming at V came to 0 bases and at J to 7 bases, leaving 4 bases not matched to a gene. This CDR3 is built from 14 residues.

This clonotype was counted at least ten times. The V gene is TRBV5-6, the J gene TRBJ1-2; the match to TRBD1 covers 7 bases. The J segment lost 4 bases and the V segment lost 2 bases, leaving 8 bases of the junction unmatched. CDR3 length equals 15 residues. Looked up from germline, CDR1 is SGHDT and CDR2 is YYEEEE. The CDR3 DNA reads TGTGCCAGCAGCTTCCAGGGGGAAGGGATCTATGGCTACACCTTC. It yields the protein CASSFQGEGIYGYTF.

This clonotype was detected many times. The gene calls are TRBV7-9 and TRBJ2-7; TRBD2 is a possible D gene (6 bases). The CDR3 loop spans 14 amino acids. Germline V gene data show CDR1 as SEHNR and CDR2 as FQNEAQ (reference sequence). Trimming stripped 5 bases from V and 3 bases from J, with 14 bases between. This chain's CDR3 is CASSPGDGDYEQYF. The CDR3, as DNA: TGTGCCAGCAGCCCGGGGGACGGAGACTACGAGCAGTACTTC.

The table lists this clonotype with many counts. The V and J genes are TRBV28 and TRBJ2-7; 11 positions agree with TRBD1. Losses at the gene ends were 2 bases for V and 4 bases for J; bases not matched to a gene: 4. The V gene's germline CDR1 is MDHEN and CDR2 SYDVKM. There are 15 residues in the CDR3. The CDR3 region has the DNA TGTGCCAGCAGTTTAGGCGGGACAGGGGGGTACGAGCAGTACTTC. This encodes CASSLGGTGGYEQYF.

This clonotype showed up many times. The chain links TRBV5-1 to TRBJ2-5; no firm D call. V shed 0 bases and J shed 3 bases, with 12 bases lying between them. The V gene's germline CDR1 is SGHRS and CDR2 YFSETQ. This CDR3 contains 15 residues. The CDR3 spells CASSLGGDGEETQYF. CDR3 bases: TGCGCCAGCAGCTTGGGCGGCGACGGAGAAGAGACCCAGTACTTC.

V gene TRBV6-5 combines with J gene TRBJ1-4; no firm D call. The V and J ends lost 5 bases and 0 bases respectively, with 7 bases between them. This CDR3 has 14 amino acids. Germline V gene data show CDR1 as MNHEY and CDR2 as SVGAGI. The CDR3 DNA reads TGTGCCAGCAGTCAACCCGCAACTAATGAAAAACTGTTTTTT. This sequence encodes CASSQPATNEKLFF.

This clonotype turned up a few times. CDR3 in DNA: TGTGCCTGTCTCGCCGGGGGAGGTGGAAACACCATATATTTT. This gives the protein CACLAGGGGNTIYF. The rearrangement links TRBV30 to TRBJ1-3, with TRBD1 as a possible D gene (5 bases). The length of the CDR3 is 14 residues. CDR1 GTSNPN and CDR2 SVGIG come from the germline V gene (reference sequence). Trimming shortened V by 6 bases and J by 3 bases, and 15 bases separated the two germline ends.

This clonotype was observed a few times. The V gene is TRBV10-3, the J gene TRBJ1-6, with TRBD1 identical over 7 bases. The CDR3 contains 13 residues. V lost 11 bases to trimming and J lost 1 base; unmatched junction nucleotides: 2. Germline V gene data show CDR1 as ENHRY and CDR2 as SYGVKD. CDR3 in DNA: TGTGCCGCGGGACAGTCCTATAATTCACCCCTCCACTTT. Amino acids: CAAGQSYNSPLHF.

This clonotype has at least ten counts. The chain combines TRBV10-3 with TRBJ2-1, with D perhaps TRBD1 or TRBD2 (5 bases each). Germline CDR1 reads ENHRY; CDR2 reads SYGVKD. With 4 bases removed from V and 8 bases from J, the gap between germline ends came to 12 bases. This CDR3 region has 13 residues. As DNA, the CDR3 is TGTGCCATCAGTGTACGAGGGGCCGATGAGCAGTTCTTC. Its translation: CAISVRGADEQFF.

There are a few counts of this clonotype. V usage is TRBV20-1 and J usage is TRBJ2-5; D possibly corresponds to TRBD1 (6 bases). Trimming shortened V by 1 base and J by 0 bases, and 18 bases separated the two germline ends. This CDR3 has 17 residues. Germline V gene data show CDR1 as DFQATT and CDR2 as SNEGSKA (reference sequence). The CDR3: CSARGGARDKYQETQYF. CDR3 bases: TGCAGTGCTAGAGGCGGAGCTCGGGACAAGTACCAAGAGACCCAGTACTTC.

This clonotype was observed at least ten times. The chain links TRBV7-2 to TRBJ2-7; D might be TRBD1 (5 bases). V lost 1 base and J 7 bases, leaving 17 bases between the germline ends. This CDR3 contains 15 residues. CDR1 is SGHTA and CDR2 is FQGNSA in the germline V gene. CDR3 sequence reads: CASSLDQGSAGEQYF. The DNA of the CDR3 is TGTGCCAGCAGCTTAGATCAGGGATCCGCTGGTGAGCAGTACTTC.

This clonotype has just a few counts. V is TRBV24-1 and J is TRBJ2-5; 7 nucleotides align to TRBD2. The CDR3 runs to 14 residues. Germline V gene data show CDR1 as KGHDR and CDR2 as SFDVKD. Trimming cost V 7 bases and J 1 base; bases outside gene matches: 5. As DNA, the CDR3 is TGTGCCACCAGCCCCGGGAGGTCCCAAGAGACCCAGTACTTC. Its translation is CATSPGRSQETQYF.

This clonotype was found a few times. The chain couples TRBV5-4 to TRBJ1-2, with 12 positions matching TRBD1. The CDR3 length is 15 residues. The germline V gene has CDR1 SGHNT and CDR2 YYREEE (reference sequence). Trimming cost V 7 bases and J 6 bases; bases outside gene matches: 10. CDR3 amino acids: CASRPGQGAQNGYTF. CDR3 in DNA: TGTGCCAGCCGCCCGGGACAGGGGGCGCAAAATGGCTACACCTTC.

This clonotype was detected ten times or more. This chain uses TRBV7-9 with TRBJ1-6; unclear D gene. The V end was cut by 5 bases, the J end by 8 bases, with 16 bases between. Germline V gene sequence: CDR1 SEHNR, CDR2 FQNEAQ (reference sequence). The CDR3 length is 15 residues. The CDR3 protein is CASSANRPPYSPLHF. In nucleotides, the CDR3 is TGTGCCAGCAGCGCGAACCGGCCACCGTATTCACCCCTCCACTTT.

This clonotype showed up just a few times. The chain has TRBV4-3 and TRBJ1-3; TRBD1 aligns across 7 bases. The V gene end was trimmed by 0 bases and the J gene end by 0 bases; junction bases not matched to a gene: 2. Looked up from germline, CDR1 is LGHNA and CDR2 is YSLEER. The CDR3 is 16 residues long. The CDR3 coding sequence is TGCGCCAGCAGCCAAGACAGGGGGAGCTCTGGAAACACCATATATTTT. It is translated as CASSQDRGSSGNTIYF.